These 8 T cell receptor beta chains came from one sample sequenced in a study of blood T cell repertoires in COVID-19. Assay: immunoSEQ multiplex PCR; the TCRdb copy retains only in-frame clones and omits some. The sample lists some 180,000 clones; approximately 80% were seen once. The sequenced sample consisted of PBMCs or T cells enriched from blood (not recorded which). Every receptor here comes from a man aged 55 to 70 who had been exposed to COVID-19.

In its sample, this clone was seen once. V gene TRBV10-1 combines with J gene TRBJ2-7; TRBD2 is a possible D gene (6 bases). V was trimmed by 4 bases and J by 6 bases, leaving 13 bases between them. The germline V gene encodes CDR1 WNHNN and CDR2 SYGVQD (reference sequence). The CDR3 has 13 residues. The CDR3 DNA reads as TGCGCCAGCAGTGGGACGGGAGTCCCCGAGCAGTACTTC. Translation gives CASSGTGVPEQYF.

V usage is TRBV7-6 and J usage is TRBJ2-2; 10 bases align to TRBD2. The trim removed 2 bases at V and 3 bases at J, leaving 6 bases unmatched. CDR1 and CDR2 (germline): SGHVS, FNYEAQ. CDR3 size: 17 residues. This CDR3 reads CASSLPSGSRDTGELFF. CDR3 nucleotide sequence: TGTGCCAGCAGCTTACCTAGCGGGAGTAGGGACACCGGGGAGCTGTTTTTT.

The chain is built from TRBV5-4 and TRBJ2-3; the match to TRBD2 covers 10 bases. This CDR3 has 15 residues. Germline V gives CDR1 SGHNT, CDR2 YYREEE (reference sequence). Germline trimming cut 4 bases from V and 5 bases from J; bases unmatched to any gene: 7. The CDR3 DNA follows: TGTGCCAGCAGCCTTAGCGGGGGGCGGAAAGATACGCAGTATTTT. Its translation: CASSLSGGRKDTQYF.

CDR3 in amino acids: CASSPTGIYGYTF. The CDR3 DNA sequence: TGTGCCAGCAGCCCCACAGGGATCTATGGCTACACCTTC. This chain uses TRBV11-3 with TRBJ1-2; D possibly corresponds to TRBD1 (6 bases). The germline gives CDR1 SGHNT, CDR2 YENEEA. This CDR3 region has 13 residues. Trimming cost V 5 bases and J 4 bases, with 11 bases left between them.

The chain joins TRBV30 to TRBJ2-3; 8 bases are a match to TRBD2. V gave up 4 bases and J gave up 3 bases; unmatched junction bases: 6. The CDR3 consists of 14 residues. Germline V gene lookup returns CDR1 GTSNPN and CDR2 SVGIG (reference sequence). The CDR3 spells CAWTASGRTDTQYF. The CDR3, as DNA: TGTGCCTGGACCGCCAGCGGGAGAACAGATACGCAGTATTTT. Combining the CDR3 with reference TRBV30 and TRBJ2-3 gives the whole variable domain SQTIHQWPATLVQPVGSPLSLECTVEGTSNPNLYWYRQAAGRGLQLLFYSVGIGQISSEVPQNLSASRPQDRQFILSSKKLLLSDSGFYLCAWTASGRTDTQYFGPGTRLTVL.

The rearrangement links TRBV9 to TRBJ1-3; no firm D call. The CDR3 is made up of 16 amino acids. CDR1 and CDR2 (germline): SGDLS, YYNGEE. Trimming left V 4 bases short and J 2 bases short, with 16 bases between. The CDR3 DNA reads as TGTGCCAGCAGCCCTACACGGCTTCAGGCTGGAAACACCATATATTTT. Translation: CASSPTRLQAGNTIYF.

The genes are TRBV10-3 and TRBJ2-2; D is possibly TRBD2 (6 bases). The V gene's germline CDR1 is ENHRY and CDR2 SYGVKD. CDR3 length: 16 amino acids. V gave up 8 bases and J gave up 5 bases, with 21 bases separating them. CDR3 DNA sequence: TGTGCCATCGGGACTTTGGGTAGTATGACGACCGGGGAGCTGTTTTTT. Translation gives CAIGTLGSMTTGELFF.

The CDR3 DNA is TGTGCCAGCAGCTTGGGCACTCACGCCGGCGGGGAGCTGTTTTTT. Protein product: CASSLGTHAGGELFF. The genes are TRBV5-8 and TRBJ2-2; D remains unclear. Between the trimmed V and J ends, which lost 0 bases and 7 bases, there was a span of 13 bases. Looked up from germline, CDR1 is SGHTS and CDR2 is YDEGEE. The CDR3 sequence is 15 residues long.